This T cell receptor beta chain was profiled in a study of blood T cell repertoires in COVID-19. Looking at the study overall: The cDNA or gDNA used as material had been derived from T cells, B-cell-depleted T cells, or PBMCs.

The repertoire was sequenced with immunoSEQ multiplex PCR; TCRdb's copy has only in-frame clones and lacks some. The sample contains fewer than 95,000 clones, about 74% of which appear only once. V lost 5 bases, J lost 0 bases, and 5 bases stayed unmatched. The CDR3 loop spans 16 amino acids. The germline V gene has CDR1 SQVTM and CDR2 ANQGSEA. Patients of the Seattle cohort, enrolled during active infection, were followed longitudinally. The chain employs TRBV29-1 and TRBJ2-1; 12 bases match TRBD2. This TCR was recovered from a man aged 65-85 years with COVID-19, enrolled during active disease. Sequencing was performed on peripheral blood. The CDR3, as DNA: TGCAGCGTTAGGACTAGCGGGGCCGGCTCCTACAATGAGCAGTTCTTC. Residues: CSVRTSGAGSYNEQFF.